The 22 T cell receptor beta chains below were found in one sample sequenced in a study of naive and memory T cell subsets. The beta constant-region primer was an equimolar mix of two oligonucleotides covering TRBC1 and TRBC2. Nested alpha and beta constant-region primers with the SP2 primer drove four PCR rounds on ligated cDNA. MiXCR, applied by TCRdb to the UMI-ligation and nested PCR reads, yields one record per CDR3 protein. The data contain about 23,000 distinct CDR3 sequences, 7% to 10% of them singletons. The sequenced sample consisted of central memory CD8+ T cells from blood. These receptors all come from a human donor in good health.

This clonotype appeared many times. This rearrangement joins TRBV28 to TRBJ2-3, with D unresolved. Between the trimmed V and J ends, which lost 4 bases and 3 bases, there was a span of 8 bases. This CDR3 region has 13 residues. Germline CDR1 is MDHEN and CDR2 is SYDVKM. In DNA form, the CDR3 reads TGTGCCAGCAGTTCGGAGAGGACAGATACGCAGTATTTT. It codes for CASSSERTDTQYF.

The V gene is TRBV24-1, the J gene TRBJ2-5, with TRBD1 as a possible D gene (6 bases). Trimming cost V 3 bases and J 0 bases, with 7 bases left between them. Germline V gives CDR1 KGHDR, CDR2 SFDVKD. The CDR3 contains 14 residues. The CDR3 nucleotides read TGTGCCACCAGTGATACAGGGAACCAAGAGACCCAGTACTTC. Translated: CATSDTGNQETQYF.

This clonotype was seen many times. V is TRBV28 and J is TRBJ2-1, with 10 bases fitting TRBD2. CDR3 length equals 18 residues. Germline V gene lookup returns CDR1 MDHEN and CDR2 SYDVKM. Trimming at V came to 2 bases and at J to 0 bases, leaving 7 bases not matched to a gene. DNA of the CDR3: TGTGCCAGCAGTTTACGGGGACTAGCGCTAAGCTCCTACAATGAGCAGTTCTTC. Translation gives CASSLRGLALSSYNEQFF. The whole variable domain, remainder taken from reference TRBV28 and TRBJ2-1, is DVKVTQSSRYLVKRTGEKVFLECVQDMDHENMFWYRQDPGLGLRLIYFSYDVKMKEKGDIPEGYSVSREKKERFSLILESASTNQTSMYLCASSLRGLALSSYNEQFFGPGTRLTVL.

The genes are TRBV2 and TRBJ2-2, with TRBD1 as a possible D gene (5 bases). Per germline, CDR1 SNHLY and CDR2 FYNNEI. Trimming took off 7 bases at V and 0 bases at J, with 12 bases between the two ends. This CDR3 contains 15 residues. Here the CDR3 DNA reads TGTGCCAGCAAGTCTACGGACACGAACACCGGGGAGCTGTTTTTT. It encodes CASKSTDTNTGELFF.

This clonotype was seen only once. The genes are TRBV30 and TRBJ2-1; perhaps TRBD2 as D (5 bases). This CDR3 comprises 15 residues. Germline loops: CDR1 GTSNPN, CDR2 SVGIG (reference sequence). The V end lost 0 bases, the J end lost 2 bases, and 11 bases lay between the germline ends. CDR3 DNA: TGTGCCTGGAGTGTACTGGGAGCCCCCTACAATGAGCAGTTCTTC. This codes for CAWSVLGAPYNEQFF.

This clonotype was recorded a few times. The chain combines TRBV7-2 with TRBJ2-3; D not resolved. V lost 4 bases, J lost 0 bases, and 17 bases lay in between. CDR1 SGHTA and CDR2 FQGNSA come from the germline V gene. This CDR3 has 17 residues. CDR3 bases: TGTGCCAGCAGCTCTCGCGTGGGTCGACTTAGCACAGATACGCAGTATTTT. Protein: CASSSRVGRLSTDTQYF.

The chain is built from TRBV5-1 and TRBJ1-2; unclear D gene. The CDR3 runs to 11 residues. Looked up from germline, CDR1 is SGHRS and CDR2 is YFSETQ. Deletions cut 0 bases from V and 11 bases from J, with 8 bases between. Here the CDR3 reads CASSLGDLYTF. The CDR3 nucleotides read TGCGCCAGCAGCTTGGGTGACCTTTACACCTTC.

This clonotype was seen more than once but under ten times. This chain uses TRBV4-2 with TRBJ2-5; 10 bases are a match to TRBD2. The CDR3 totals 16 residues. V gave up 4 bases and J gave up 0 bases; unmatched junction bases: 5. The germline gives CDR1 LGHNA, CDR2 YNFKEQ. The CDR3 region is CASSPRTSGDQETQYF. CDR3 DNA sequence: TGTGCCAGCAGCCCCAGAACTAGCGGGGACCAAGAGACCCAGTACTTC.

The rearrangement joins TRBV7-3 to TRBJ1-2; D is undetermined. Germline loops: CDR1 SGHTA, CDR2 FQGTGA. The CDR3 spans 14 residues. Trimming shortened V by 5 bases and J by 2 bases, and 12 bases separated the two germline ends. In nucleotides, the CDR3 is TGTGCCAGCAGCCCCCAGATGACCAACTATGGCTACACCTTC. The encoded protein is CASSPQMTNYGYTF. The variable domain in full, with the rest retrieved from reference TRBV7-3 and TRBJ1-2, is GAGVSQTPSNKVTEKGKYVELRCDPISGHTALYWYRQSLGQGPEFLIYFQGTGAADDSGLPNDRFFAVRPEGSVSTLKIQRTERGDSAVYLCASSPQMTNYGYTFGSGTRLTVV.

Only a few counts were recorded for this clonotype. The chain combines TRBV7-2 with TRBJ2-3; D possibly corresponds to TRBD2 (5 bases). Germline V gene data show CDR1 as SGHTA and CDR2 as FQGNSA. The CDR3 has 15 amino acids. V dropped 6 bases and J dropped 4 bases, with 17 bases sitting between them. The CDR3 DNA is TGTGCCAGCAGAGCCATTAGCGCCGGCGCAGATACGCAGTATTTT. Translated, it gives CASRAISAGADTQYF.

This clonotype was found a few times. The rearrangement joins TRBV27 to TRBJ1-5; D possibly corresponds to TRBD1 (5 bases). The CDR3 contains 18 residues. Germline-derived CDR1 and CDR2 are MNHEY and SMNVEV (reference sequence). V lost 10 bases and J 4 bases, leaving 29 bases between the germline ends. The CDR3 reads CATATVFLRGGGNQPQHF. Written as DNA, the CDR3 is TGTGCCACCGCGACAGTTTTCCTCCGTGGGGGGGGAAATCAGCCCCAGCATTTT.

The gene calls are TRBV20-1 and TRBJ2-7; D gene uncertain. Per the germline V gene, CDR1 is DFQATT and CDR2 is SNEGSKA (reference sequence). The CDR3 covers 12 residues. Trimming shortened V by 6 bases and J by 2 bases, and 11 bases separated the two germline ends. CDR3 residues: CSADDTPYEQYF. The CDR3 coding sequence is TGCAGTGCGGATGACACCCCCTACGAGCAGTACTTC.

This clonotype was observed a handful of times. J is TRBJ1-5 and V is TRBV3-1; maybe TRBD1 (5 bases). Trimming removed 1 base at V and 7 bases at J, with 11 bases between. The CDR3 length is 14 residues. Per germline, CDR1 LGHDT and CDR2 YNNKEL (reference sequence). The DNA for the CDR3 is TGTGCCAGCAGCCAAGGTATAGGGGACCAGCCCCAGCATTTT. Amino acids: CASSQGIGDQPQHF.

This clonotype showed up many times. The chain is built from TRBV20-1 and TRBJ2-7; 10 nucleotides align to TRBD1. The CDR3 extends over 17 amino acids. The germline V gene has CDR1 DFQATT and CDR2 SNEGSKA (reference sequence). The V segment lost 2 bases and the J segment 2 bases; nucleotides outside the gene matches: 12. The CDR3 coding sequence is TGCAGTGCTAGACACGCGAGAGGGACAGGGGACGCCTACGAGCAGTACTTC. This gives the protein CSARHARGTGDAYEQYF.

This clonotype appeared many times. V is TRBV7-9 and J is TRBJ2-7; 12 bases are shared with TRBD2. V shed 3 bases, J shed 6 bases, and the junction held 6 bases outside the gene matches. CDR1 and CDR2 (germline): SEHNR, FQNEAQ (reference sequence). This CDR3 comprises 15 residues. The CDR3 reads CASSLASGRAGEQYF. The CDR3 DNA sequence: TGTGCCAGCAGCTTGGCTAGCGGGAGGGCCGGCGAGCAGTACTTC.

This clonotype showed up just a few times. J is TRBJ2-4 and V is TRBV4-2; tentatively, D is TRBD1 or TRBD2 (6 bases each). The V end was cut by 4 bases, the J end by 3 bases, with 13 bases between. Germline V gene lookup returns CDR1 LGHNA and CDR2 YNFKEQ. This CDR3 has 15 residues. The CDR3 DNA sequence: TGTGCCAGCAGCCGACCAAGGGGGGACAAAAACATTCAGTACTTC. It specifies CASSRPRGDKNIQYF.

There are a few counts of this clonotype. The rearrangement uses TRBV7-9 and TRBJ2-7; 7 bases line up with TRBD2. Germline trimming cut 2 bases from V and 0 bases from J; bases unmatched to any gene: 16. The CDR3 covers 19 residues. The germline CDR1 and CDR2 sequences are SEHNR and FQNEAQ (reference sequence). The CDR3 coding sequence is TGTGCCAGCAGCTTATATTCACGGGGGGTCGAGGTTAGCTCCTACGAGCAGTACTTC. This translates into CASSLYSRGVEVSSYEQYF.

CDR3 in DNA: TGTGCCAGCAGCGATAACCGGGACAGGACGACCTACGAGCAGTACTTC. This translates into CASSDNRDRTTYEQYF. V is TRBV9 and J is TRBJ2-7, with 8 bases that match TRBD1. Germline lookup yields CDR1 SGDLS and CDR2 YYNGEE. CDR3 length equals 16 residues. V lost 3 bases and J lost 2; bases outside the gene matches: 10.

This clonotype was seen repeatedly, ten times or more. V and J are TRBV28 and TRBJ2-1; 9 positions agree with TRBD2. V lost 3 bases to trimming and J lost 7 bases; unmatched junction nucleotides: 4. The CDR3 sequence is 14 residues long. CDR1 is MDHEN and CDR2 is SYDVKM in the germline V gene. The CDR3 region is CASSFPGLANEQFF. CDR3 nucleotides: TGTGCCAGCAGTTTTCCGGGACTAGCTAATGAGCAGTTCTTC.

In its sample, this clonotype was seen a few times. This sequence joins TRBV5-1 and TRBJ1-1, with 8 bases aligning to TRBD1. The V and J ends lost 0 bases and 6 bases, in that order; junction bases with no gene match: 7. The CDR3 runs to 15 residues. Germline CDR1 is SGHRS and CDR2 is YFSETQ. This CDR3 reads CASSLGVTGVAEAFF. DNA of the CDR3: TGCGCCAGCAGCTTGGGGGTGACAGGGGTCGCTGAAGCTTTCTTT.

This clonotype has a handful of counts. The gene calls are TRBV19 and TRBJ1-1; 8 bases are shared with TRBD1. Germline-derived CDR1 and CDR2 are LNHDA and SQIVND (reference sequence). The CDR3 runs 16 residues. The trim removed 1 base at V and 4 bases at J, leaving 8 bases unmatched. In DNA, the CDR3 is TGTGCCAGTAGTATAGCCAGGGGGCGCAGACGCACTGAAGCTTTCTTT. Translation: CASSIARGRRRTEAFF.

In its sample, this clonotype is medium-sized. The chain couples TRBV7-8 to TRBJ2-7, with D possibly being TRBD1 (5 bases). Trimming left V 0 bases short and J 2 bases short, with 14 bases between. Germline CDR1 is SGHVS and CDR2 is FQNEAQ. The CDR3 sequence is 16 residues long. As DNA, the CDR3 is TGTGCCAGCAGCTTAGCCGCCCAGGGTTGGACCTACGAGCAGTACTTC. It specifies CASSLAAQGWTYEQYF.